This TCR beta chain originates from a study of T cell responses to AZD1222 COVID-19 vaccine. Some clones are missing from TCRdb's copy, which holds only in-frame ones; the method was immunoSEQ multiplex PCR. Of 95,000 to 150,000 clones listed, about 90% were seen once; the top ten hold 4% to 5.5%. The germline V gene encodes CDR1 MNHNS and CDR2 SASEGT. The V end lost 4 bases, the J end lost 3 bases, and 18 bases lay between the germline ends. The CDR3 totals 16 residues. On this clone: Its target is unknown.

Broader study findings: Dominant CD4 TCR responses targeted spike regions 160-218 and 743-854. Mostly white British, mostly female donors; authors suggested clonal diversity may be underestimated.

The TCR sequence derives from an adult in good health. The V gene is TRBV6-1, the J gene TRBJ2-5, with a possible D match to TRBD1 (5 bases). The source was peripheral blood, collected on day 0 of MenACWY control vaccination. The CDR3 sequence: CASSAHADSYEETQYF. CDR3 sequence (DNA): TGTGCCAGCAGTGCACACGCCGACAGTTATGAAGAGACCCAGTACTTC.